This TCR beta chain derives from a study of T-cell reconstitution after alpha-beta-depleted transplantation in children. Preparation of the TCRbeta library involved a method that used unique molecular identifiers. TCRdb reanalysed the PCR reads using MiXCR and keeps one entry per CDR3 protein. This table has approximately 350,000 distinct CDR3 sequences, 10% appearing once. Germline-derived CDR1 and CDR2 are SGHRS and YFSETQ. The length of the CDR3 is 16 residues. With V trimmed by 2 bases and J by 4 bases, 7 bases remained unmatched. This clonotype has at least ten counts. The chain employs TRBV5-1 and TRBJ2-3; 10 nucleotides align to TRBD2. The TCR sequence derives from a human donor who donated a stem cell graft to a child with acute lymphoblastic leukemia. The sequencing here drew on PBMCs from the stem cell graft donor, taken from the stem cell graft. CDR3 sequence (DNA): TGCGCCAGCAGCTTTCGGGCTAGCGGGAGTTCAGATACGCAGTATTTT. It translates to CASSFRASGSSDTQYF.